Following are 3 T cell receptor beta chains from one sample sequenced in a study of OX40 agonist ivuxolimab in advanced cancers. The method was immunoSEQ multiplex PCR; TCRdb's version includes in-frame clones alone and lacks a portion of them. Of 75,000 to 100,000 clones listed, about 91% are singletons. This specimen consisted of CD4+ or CD8+ T cells sorted from blood, obtained in a trial of the OX40 agonist ivuxolimab. Source of these receptors: an adult with an advanced solid tumor such as melanoma, head and neck, liver or kidney cancer.

This sequence joins TRBV19 and TRBJ1-1; 7 bases are a match to TRBD1. The CDR3 is made up of 16 amino acids. Looked up from germline, CDR1 is LNHDA and CDR2 is SQIVND (reference sequence). The J segment lost 2 bases and the V segment lost 4 bases, leaving 10 bases of the junction unmatched. CDR3 loop: CASSKYRTGANTEAFF. The CDR3 coding sequence is TGTGCCAGTAGTAAATACAGGACAGGAGCCAACACTGAAGCTTTCTTT.

V gene TRBV9 combines with J gene TRBJ2-7; tentative D call: TRBD1 (6 bases). The CDR3 loop spans 14 amino acids. The V gene's germline CDR1 is SGDLS and CDR2 YYNGEE. The ends were cut back, 4 bases at V and 7 bases at J, with 18 bases in the middle. The CDR3 sequence: CASSRATGMEEQYF. In DNA, the CDR3 is TGTGCCAGCAGCCGCGCCACAGGGATGGAGGAGCAGTACTTC.

The gene calls are TRBV7-2 and TRBJ2-4; 7 bases agree with TRBD2. With V trimmed by 5 bases and J by 10 bases, 14 bases remained unmatched. Germline V lookup: CDR1 SGHTA, CDR2 FQGNSA. The CDR3 is made up of 15 amino acids. CDR3 protein: CASSPGTRGSYIQYF. CDR3 sequence (DNA): TGTGCCAGCAGCCCGGGGACTCGCGGGAGCTATATTCAGTACTTC.